These 3 T cell receptor beta chains originate from one sample sequenced in a study of cytomegalovirus exposure and HLA in healthy donors. Amplification used 60 Vbeta primers and 13 Jbeta primers. TCRdb keeps only in-frame clones here, not all; method: immunoSEQ multiplex PCR. The sample lists over 150,000 clones; about four fifths were seen once. The sequencing input was PBMCs. Receptors were obtained from a boy younger than 10 in good health and CMV-seronegative.

The V and J genes are TRBV6-1 and TRBJ2-1; 7 bases map to TRBD1. CDR3 length equals 18 residues. CDR1 and CDR2 (germline): MNHNS, SASEGT. V lost 3 bases, J lost 4 bases, and 15 bases stayed unmatched. The CDR3 coding sequence is TGTGCCAGCAGTGAGACAGGGTACCCTTACATGGATTACAATGAGCAGTTCTTC. This encodes CASSETGYPYMDYNEQFF.

CDR3 amino acids: CASSPHNRMPQHF. The CDR3 nucleotides read TGTGCCAGCAGCCCACATAACAGGATGCCCCAGCATTTT. The V call is TRBV11-2, the J call TRBJ1-5, with D perhaps TRBD1 (5 bases). The V gene's germline CDR1 is SGHAT and CDR2 FQNNGV. The CDR3 is made up of 13 amino acids. V was clipped by 5 bases and J by 9 bases, with 14 bases between them.

In regard to this clone: Different DNA sequences within this sample yield the same CDR3. This sequence joins TRBV5-1 and TRBJ2-2, with D possibly matching TRBD1 (6 bases). The CDR3 runs to 15 residues. Per the germline V gene, CDR1 is SGHRS and CDR2 is YFSETQ. V was shortened by 1 base and J by 2 bases, with 9 bases between the two germline ends. CDR3 residues: CASSLLQGNTGELFF. The CDR3 DNA reads TGCGCCAGCAGCTTGTTACAGGGCAACACCGGGGAGCTGTTTTTT.